Listed below are T cell receptor beta chains from one sample, sequenced in a study of CD8 T cells in Susac syndrome. TCRdb used MiXCR to reprocess the immunoSEQ multiplex PCR reads, holding one entry per CDR3 protein. This table holds around 200,000 distinct CDR3 sequences, roughly 94% found once. What was sequenced was CD4+ T cells from PBMCs. These receptor sequences come from a human donor with multiple sclerosis. CDR3s include the opening cysteine and the closing phenylalanine or tryptophan. A D gene is named only where the DNA matches it firmly. Where a row states a size, it is once, few, many or the class of an expanded clone; other rows omit it.

j_call v_call clone_size d_call cdr3_aa cdr3_nt
TRBJ2-5 TRBV20-1 once NA CSSLEKQETQYF TGCAGTTCCCTAGAAAAACAAGAGACCCAGTACTTC
TRBJ2-2 TRBV30 NA TRBD1 CAWSPGQGSTGELFF TGTGCCTGGAGCCCGGGACAGGGGAGCACCGGGGAGCTGTTTTTT
TRBJ1-2 TRBV9 NA NA CASSVAEAEGYTF TGTGCCAGCAGCGTAGCAGAGGCCGAGGGCTACACCTTC
TRBJ2-3 TRBV4-1 NA TRBD2 CASSQGWTSGTRDTQYF TGCGCCAGCAGCCAAGGATGGACTAGCGGGACCCGAGATACGCAGTATTTT
TRBJ2-3 TRBV5-1 NA TRBD2 CASSSWGGSTDTQYF TGCGCCAGCAGCTCCTGGGGGGGGAGCACAGATACGCAGTATTTT
TRBJ1-2 TRBV30 NA NA CAWRGTGTGYGYTF TGTGCCTGGAGGGGAACCGGGACGGGATATGGCTACACCTTC
TRBJ2-1 TRBV20-1 NA NA CSAPRTTLGEQFF TGCAGTGCTCCCAGGACCACATTAGGTGAGCAGTTCTTC
TRBJ2-3 TRBV3-1 NA NA CASSQDWAGSDTQYF TGTGCCAGCAGCCAAGATTGGGCGGGCTCAGATACGCAGTATTTT
TRBJ2-2 TRBV11-2 NA NA CASSRQGWNTGELFF TGTGCCAGCAGCCGCCAGGGTTGGAACACCGGGGAGCTGTTTTTT
TRBJ2-5 TRBV10-3 NA NA CAISESSGQETQYF TGTGCCATCAGTGAGTCGAGTGGTCAAGAGACCCAGTACTTC
TRBJ1-2 TRBV3-1 once NA CASSQGVWAYGYTF TGTGCCAGCAGCCAAGGAGTGTGGGCCTATGGCTACACCTTC
TRBJ1-1 TRBV6-5 NA NA CASSYSDGLMNTEAFF TGTGCCAGCAGTTACTCGGACGGGTTGATGAACACTGAAGCTTTCTTT
TRBJ1-2 TRBV11-2 once NA CASSPEGAGYGYTF TGTGCCAGCAGCCCCGAAGGGGCGGGCTATGGCTACACCTTC
TRBJ1-2 TRBV19 NA TRBD1 CASSIKQGNYGYTF TGTGCCAGTAGTATCAAACAGGGGAACTATGGCTACACCTTC
TRBJ1-2 TRBV29-1 NA TRBD1 CSVLQGTIYGYTF TGCAGCGTTTTACAGGGGACCATATATGGCTACACCTTC
TRBJ1-6 TRBV23-1 once NA CASGLTYNSPLHF TGCGCCAGCGGGCTTACCTATAATTCACCCCTCCACTTT
TRBJ2-1 TRBV29-1 NA TRBD2 CSAFRDYSNEQFF TGCAGCGCTTTCCGGGACTACTCCAATGAGCAGTTCTTC
TRBJ1-6 TRBV18 NA TRBD1 CASSHPGQGNSPLHF TGTGCCAGCTCACACCCGGGACAGGGCAATTCACCCCTCCACTTT
TRBJ2-7 TRBV30 NA TRBD1 CAWSFGQGADEQYF TGTGCCTGGAGTTTTGGACAGGGGGCCGATGAGCAGTACTTC
TRBJ2-6 TRBV4-2 NA NA CASSQRLSGANVLTF TGTGCCAGCAGCCAGAGGTTGTCTGGGGCCAACGTCCTGACTTTC
TRBJ1-5 TRBV30 NA NA CAWSAGINQPQHF TGTGCCTGGAGTGCAGGGATCAATCAGCCCCAGCATTTT
TRBJ2-1 TRBV3-1 few NA CASSQVRDSYNEQFF TGTGCCAGCAGCCAAGTTCGCGACTCTTACAATGAGCAGTTCTTC
TRBJ2-3 TRBV20-1 NA NA CSADGGPTDTQYF TGCAGTGCGGACGGGGGCCCCACAGATACGCAGTATTTT
TRBJ2-5 TRBV27 NA TRBD2 CASRAGLAGEETQYF TGTGCCAGCAGGGCGGGACTAGCGGGGGAAGAGACCCAGTACTTC
TRBJ1-6 TRBV28 NA NA CATSAQLNSPLHF TGTGCCACCTCCGCACAGCTGAATTCACCCCTCCACTTT
TRBJ1-2 TRBV30 NA TRBD1 CAWSLRDREASGYTF TGTGCCTGGAGTCTCCGGGACAGGGAAGCGAGCGGCTACACCTTC
TRBJ2-5 TRBV25-1 NA TRBD2 CASSIAGTKETQYF TGTGCCAGCAGTATAGCGGGCACTAAAGAGACCCAGTACTTC
TRBJ1-2 TRBV2 NA TRBD1 CASRSMGQPGYTF TGTGCCAGCAGGAGCATGGGACAGCCGGGCTACACCTTC
TRBJ1-2 TRBV6-5 NA NA CASSSPSTGWAASPGYTF TGTGCCAGCAGTTCGCCTTCGACCGGGTGGGCGGCCTCTCCCGGCTACACCTTC
TRBJ1-2 TRBV20-1 NA NA CSADLPGYGYTF TGCAGTGCTGACCTCCCGGGTTATGGCTACACCTTC
TRBJ1-1 TRBV29-1 NA TRBD1 CSVRPGRGRTEAFF TGCAGCGTGCGGCCGGGCAGGGGGCGTACTGAAGCTTTCTTT
TRBJ2-3 TRBV20-1 NA TRBD2 CSARGRAGVNTQYF TGCAGTGCTAGAGGAAGAGCGGGGGTAAATACGCAGTATTTT